The sequence of this TCR beta chain was determined in a study of shared clonotypes between healthy human individuals. CDR1 SEHNR and CDR2 FQNEAQ come from the germline V gene (reference sequence). The CDR3 is 16 residues long. V lost 4 bases and J lost 4; bases outside the gene matches: 9. CD45RA-negative memory and CD45RA+ naive subsets were split from the CD4+ cells. TCRdb's table, derived via immunoSEQ multiplex PCR, lists solely in-frame clones and lacks some. Here the sample spans about 2.3 million clones, more than 80% being singletons. The chain uses TRBV7-9 and TRBJ1-2; 10 bases align to TRBD1. Input material: naive CD4+ T cells from PBMCs. The subset here: CD45RA+ positively selected. The origin of this receptor is a man between 18 and 29 years old in good health. Some clones in this sample may be carry-over from other donors' samples. CDR3 coding DNA: TGTGCCAGCAGCTCCTCCGGGACAGGGGCTCTCTATGGCTACACCTTC. This encodes CASSSSGTGALYGYTF.